This T cell receptor beta chain came from a study of cytomegalovirus exposure and HLA in healthy donors. Background on the study: Tens of millions of unique TCRs from HLA-typed donors were held in an early data release. Out of around 360 genotyped donors, around 80% belonged to the Caucasian-associated ancestry cluster.

The CDR3 extends over 16 amino acids. Germline assignment: CDR1 SGHRS and CDR2 YFSETQ. The ends were cut back, 4 bases at V and 3 bases at J, with 19 bases in the middle. The PCR contained 60 Vbeta and 13 Jbeta primers. The assay was immunoSEQ multiplex PCR, and TCRdb's table has in-frame clones only and misses some. The sample records around 170,000 clones, over 65% being singletons. The chain joins TRBV5-1 to TRBJ1-1; D is undetermined. The TCR was taken from a man in his sixties in good health and CMV-seronegative. Sequencing used PBMCs. CDR3 sequence (DNA): TGCGCCAGCAGCCCCGATTTGGTTATTCGGTACACTGAAGCTTTCTTT. This sequence encodes CASSPDLVIRYTEAFF.